This T cell receptor (beta chain) was found in a study of shared clonotypes between healthy human individuals. Sequencing used immunoSEQ multiplex PCR; TCRdb keeps in-frame clones, though not all of them. The sample consists of roughly 500,000 clones, 60% to 85% of them appearing once. Every contributor of samples was a Caucasian grown-up residing in Nashville, Tennessee. The sequence was collected from a middle-aged woman in good health. Some clones in this sample may be carry-over from other donors' samples. The sequencing sample was made of PBMCs.

CDR3 amino acids: CASSLTSGKADTQYF. The DNA for the CDR3 is TGTGCCAGCAGTCTTACTAGCGGGAAGGCAGATACGCAGTATTTT. V gene TRBV6-6 combines with J gene TRBJ2-3; 10 nucleotides align to TRBD2. In germline, CDR1 is MNHNY, CDR2 SVGAGI (reference sequence). V shed 5 bases, J shed 4 bases, and the junction held 6 bases outside the gene matches. This CDR3 has 15 residues.